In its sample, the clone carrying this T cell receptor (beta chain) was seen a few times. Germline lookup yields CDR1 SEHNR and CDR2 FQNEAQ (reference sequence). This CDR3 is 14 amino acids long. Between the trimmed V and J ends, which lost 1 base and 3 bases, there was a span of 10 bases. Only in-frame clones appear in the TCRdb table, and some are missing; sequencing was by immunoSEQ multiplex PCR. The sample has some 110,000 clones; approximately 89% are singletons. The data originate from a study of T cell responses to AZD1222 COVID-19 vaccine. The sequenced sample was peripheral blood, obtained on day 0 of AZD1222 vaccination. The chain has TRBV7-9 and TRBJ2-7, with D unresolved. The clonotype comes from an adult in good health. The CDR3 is CASSLESPIYEQYF. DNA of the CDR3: TGTGCCAGCAGCTTAGAAAGCCCTATCTACGAGCAGTACTTC. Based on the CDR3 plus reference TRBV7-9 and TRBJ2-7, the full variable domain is DTGVSQNPRHKITKRGQNVTFRCDPISEHNRLYWYRQTLGQGPEFLTYFQNEAQLEKSRLLSDRFSAERPKGSFSTLEIQRTEQGDSAMYLCASSLESPIYEQYFGPGTRLTVT.